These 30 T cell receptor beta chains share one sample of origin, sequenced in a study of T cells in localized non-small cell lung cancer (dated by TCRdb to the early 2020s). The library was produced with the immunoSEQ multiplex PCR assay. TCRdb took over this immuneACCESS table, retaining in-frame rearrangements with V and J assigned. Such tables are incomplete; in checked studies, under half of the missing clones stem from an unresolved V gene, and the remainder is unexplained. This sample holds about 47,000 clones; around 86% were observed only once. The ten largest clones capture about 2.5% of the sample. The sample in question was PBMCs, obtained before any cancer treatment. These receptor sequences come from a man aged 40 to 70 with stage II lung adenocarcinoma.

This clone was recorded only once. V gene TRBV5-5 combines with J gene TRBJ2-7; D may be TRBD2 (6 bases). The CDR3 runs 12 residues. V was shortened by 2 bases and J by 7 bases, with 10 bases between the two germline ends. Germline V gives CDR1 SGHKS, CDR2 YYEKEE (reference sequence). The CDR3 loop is CASSLSGREQYV. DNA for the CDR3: TGTGCCAGCAGCTTATCAGGGAGGGAGCAGTACGTC.

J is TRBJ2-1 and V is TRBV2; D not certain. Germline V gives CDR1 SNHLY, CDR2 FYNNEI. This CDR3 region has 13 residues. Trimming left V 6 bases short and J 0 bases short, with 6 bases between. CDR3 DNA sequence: TGTGCCAGCAGGCTAAGCTCCTACAATGAGCAGTTCTTC. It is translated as CASRLSSYNEQFF.

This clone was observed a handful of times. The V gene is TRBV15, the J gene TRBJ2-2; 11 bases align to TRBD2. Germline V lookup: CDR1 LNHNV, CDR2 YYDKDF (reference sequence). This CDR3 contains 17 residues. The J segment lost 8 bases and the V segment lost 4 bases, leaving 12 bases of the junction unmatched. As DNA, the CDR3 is TGTGCCACCAGCACAGGACTAGCGGGTCCTCTCAGGGGGGAGCTGTTTTTT. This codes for CATSTGLAGPLRGELFF. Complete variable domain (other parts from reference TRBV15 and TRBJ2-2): DAMVIQNPRYQVTQFGKPVTLSCSQTLNHNVMYWYQQKSSQAPKLLFHYYDKDFNNEADTPDNFQSRRPNTSFCFLDIRSPGLGDTAMYLCATSTGLAGPLRGELFFGEGSRLTVL.

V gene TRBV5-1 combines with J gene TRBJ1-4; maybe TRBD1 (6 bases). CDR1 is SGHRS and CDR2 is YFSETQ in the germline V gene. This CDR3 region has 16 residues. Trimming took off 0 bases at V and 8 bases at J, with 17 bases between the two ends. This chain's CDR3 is CASSLALTGSEEKLFF. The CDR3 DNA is TGCGCCAGCAGCTTGGCCCTAACAGGGTCAGAAGAAAAACTGTTTTTT.

The CDR3 sequence is CASSLASAPRKGYGYTF. The CDR3 region has the DNA TGTGCCAGCAGCTTAGCATCGGCGCCAAGGAAAGGCTATGGCTACACCTTC. The chain has TRBV7-6 and TRBJ1-2; no firm D call. CDR1 and CDR2 from the germline V gene are SGHVS and FNYEAQ. The CDR3 runs to 17 residues. Trimming took off 0 bases at V and 4 bases at J, with 18 bases between the two ends.

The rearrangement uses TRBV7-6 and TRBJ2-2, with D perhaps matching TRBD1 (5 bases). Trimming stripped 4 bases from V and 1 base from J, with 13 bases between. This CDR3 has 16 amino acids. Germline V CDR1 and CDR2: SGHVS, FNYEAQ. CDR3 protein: CASSYSDTGNTGELFF. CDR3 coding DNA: TGTGCCAGCAGCTATTCCGATACAGGGAACACCGGGGAGCTGTTTTTT.

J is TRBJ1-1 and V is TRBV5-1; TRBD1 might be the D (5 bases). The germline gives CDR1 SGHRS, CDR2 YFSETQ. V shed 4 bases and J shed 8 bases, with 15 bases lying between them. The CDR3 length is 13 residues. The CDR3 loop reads CASSLSTEGEAFF. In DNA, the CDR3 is TGCGCCAGCAGCCTGAGTACTGAGGGGGAAGCTTTCTTT.

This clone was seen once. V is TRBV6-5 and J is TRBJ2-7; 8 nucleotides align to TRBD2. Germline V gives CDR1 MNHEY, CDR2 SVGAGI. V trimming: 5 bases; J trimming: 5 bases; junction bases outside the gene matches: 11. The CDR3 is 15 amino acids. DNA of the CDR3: TGTGCCAGCAGTGTTAATTATAGCGGGGAAGACGAGCAGTACGTC. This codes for CASSVNYSGEDEQYV.

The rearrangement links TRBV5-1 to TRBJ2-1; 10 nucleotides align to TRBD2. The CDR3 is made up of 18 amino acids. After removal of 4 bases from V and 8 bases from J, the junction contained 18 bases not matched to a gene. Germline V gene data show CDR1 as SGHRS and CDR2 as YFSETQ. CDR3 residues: CASSPYPPSGGLWDEQFF. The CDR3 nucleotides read TGCGCCAGCAGCCCCTACCCCCCTAGCGGGGGCCTCTGGGATGAGCAGTTCTTC. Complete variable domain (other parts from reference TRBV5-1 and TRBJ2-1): KAGVTQTPRYLIKTRGQQVTLSCSPISGHRSVSWYQQTPGQGLQFLFEYFSETQRNKGNFPGRFSGRQFSNSRSEMNVSTLELGDSALYLCASSPYPPSGGLWDEQFFGPGTRLTVL.

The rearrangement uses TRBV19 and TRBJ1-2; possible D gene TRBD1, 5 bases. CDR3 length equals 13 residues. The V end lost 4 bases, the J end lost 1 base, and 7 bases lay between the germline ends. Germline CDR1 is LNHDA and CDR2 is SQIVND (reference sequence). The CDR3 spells CASSTQGNYGYTF. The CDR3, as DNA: TGTGCCAGTAGTACCCAGGGTAACTATGGCTACACCTTC.

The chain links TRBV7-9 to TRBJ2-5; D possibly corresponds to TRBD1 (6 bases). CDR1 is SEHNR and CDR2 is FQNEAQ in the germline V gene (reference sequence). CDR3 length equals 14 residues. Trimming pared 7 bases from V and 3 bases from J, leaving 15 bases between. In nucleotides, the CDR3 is TGTGCCAGCACCTTCTTGCCAGGGGAAGAGACCCAGTACTTC. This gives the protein CASTFLPGEETQYF.

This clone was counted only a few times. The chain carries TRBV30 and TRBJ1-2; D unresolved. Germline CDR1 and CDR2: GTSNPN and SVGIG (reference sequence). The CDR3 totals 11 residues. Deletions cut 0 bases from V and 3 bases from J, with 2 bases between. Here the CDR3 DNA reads TGTGCCTGGAGTGTAGACTATGGCTACACCTTC. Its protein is CAWSVDYGYTF.

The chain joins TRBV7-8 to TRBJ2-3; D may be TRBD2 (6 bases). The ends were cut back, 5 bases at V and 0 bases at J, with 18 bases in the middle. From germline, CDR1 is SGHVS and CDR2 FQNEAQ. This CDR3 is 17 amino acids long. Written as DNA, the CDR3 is TGTGCCAGCAGCCTCCCGGGAGACCTCCCTAGCACAGATACGCAGTATTTT. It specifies CASSLPGDLPSTDTQYF.

The DNA of the CDR3 is TGTGCCAGCAGCTTAGAGGGGGCAGGGATTAAAGAGACCCAGTACTTC. Translated, it gives CASSLEGAGIKETQYF. The V gene is TRBV7-8, the J gene TRBJ2-5; 7 bases fit TRBD1. The CDR3 runs 16 residues. Trimming took 1 base from V and 3 from J; bases not matched to a gene: 8. Per the germline V gene, CDR1 is SGHVS and CDR2 is FQNEAQ.

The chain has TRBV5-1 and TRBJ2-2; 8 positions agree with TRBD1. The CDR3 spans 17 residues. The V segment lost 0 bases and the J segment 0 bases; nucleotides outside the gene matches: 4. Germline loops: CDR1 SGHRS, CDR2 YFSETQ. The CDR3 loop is CASSLDPGGANTGELFF. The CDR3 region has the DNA TGCGCCAGCAGCTTGGATCCAGGGGGCGCGAACACCGGGGAGCTGTTTTTT.

CDR3 sequence reads: CASSLSGNLETQYF. The CDR3, as DNA: TGTGCCAGCAGCTTGTCAGGGAATTTGGAGACCCAGTACTTC. The gene calls are TRBV5-4 and TRBJ2-5; possible D gene TRBD1, 5 bases. Germline assignment: CDR1 SGHNT and CDR2 YYREEE (reference sequence). This CDR3 comprises 14 residues. V dropped 1 base and J dropped 5 bases, with 12 bases sitting between them. The variable domain in full, with the rest retrieved from reference TRBV5-4 and TRBJ2-5, is ETGVTQSPTHLIKTRGQQVTLRCSSQSGHNTVSWYQQALGQGPQFIFQYYREEENGRGNFPPRFSGLQFPNYSSELNVNALELDDSALYLCASSLSGNLETQYFGPGTRLLVL.

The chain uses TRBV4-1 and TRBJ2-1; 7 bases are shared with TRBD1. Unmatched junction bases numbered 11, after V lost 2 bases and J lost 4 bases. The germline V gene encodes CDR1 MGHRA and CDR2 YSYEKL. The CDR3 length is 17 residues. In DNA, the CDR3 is TGCGCCAGCAGCCAACGGCTGGGGACAGATTCATACAATGAGCAGTTCTTC. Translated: CASSQRLGTDSYNEQFF.

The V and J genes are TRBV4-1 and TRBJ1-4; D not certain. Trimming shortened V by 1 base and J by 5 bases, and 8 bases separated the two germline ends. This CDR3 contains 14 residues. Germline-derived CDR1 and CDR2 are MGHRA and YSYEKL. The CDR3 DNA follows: TGCGCCAGCAGCCAAGGAAAAGGCAATGAAAAACTGTTTTTT. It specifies CASSQGKGNEKLFF.

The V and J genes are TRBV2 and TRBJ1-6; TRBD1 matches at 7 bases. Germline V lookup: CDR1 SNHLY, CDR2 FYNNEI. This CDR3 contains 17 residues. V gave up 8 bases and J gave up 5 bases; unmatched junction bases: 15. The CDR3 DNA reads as TGTGCCAGCCTGTTCCCAGGGGGGGTTGAGGATAATTCACCCCTCCACTTT. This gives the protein CASLFPGGVEDNSPLHF. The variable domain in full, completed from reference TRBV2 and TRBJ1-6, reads EPEVTQTPSHQVTQMGQEVILRCVPISNHLYFYWYRQILGQKVEFLVSFYNNEISEKSEIFDDQFSVERPDGSNFTLKIRSTKLEDSAMYFCASLFPGGVEDNSPLHFGNGTRLTVT.

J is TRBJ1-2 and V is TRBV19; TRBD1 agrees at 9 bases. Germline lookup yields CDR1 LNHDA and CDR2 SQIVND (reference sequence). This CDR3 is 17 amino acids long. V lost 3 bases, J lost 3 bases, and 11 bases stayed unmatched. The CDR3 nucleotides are TGTGCCAGTAGTATCGCCGGGACAGGGAAGAGGGACTATGGCTACACCTTC. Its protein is CASSIAGTGKRDYGYTF.

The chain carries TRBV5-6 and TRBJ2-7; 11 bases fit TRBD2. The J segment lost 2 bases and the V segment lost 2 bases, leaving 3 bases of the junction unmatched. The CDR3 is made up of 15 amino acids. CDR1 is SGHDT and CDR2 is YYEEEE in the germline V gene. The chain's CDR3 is CASSLGLAGTYEQYF. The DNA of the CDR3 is TGTGCCAGCAGCTTAGGACTAGCGGGCACCTACGAGCAGTACTTC.

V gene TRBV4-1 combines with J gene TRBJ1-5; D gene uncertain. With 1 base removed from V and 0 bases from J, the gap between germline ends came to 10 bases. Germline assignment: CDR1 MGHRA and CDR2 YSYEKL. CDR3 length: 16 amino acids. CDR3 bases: TGCGCCAGCAGCCAAGGAGGGCAGGATAGCAATCAGCCCCAGCATTTT. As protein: CASSQGGQDSNQPQHF.

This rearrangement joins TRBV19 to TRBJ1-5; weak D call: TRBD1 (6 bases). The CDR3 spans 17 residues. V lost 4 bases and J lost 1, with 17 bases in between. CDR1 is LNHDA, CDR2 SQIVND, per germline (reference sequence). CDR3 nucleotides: TGTGCCAGTAGTACGACGACAGGCTGGTCCAGCAATCAGCCCCAGCATTTT. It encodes CASSTTTGWSSNQPQHF.

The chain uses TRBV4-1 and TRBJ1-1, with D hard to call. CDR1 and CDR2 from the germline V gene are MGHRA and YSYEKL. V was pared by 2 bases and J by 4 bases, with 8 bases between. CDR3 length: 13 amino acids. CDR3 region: CASSQMTGTEAFF. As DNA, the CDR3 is TGCGCCAGCAGCCAAATGACGGGCACTGAAGCTTTCTTT.

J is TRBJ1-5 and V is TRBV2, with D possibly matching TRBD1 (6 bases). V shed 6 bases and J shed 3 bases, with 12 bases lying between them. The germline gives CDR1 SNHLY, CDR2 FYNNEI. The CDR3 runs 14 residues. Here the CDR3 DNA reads TGTGCCAGCAGGGAGGACAGCTACAATCAGCCCCAGCATTTT. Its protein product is CASREDSYNQPQHF.

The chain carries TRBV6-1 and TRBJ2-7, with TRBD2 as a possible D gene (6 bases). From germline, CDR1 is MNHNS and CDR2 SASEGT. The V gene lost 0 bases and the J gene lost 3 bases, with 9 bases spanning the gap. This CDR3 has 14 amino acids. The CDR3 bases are TGTGCCAGCAGTGAAGCTGCCGGGGGCTACGAGCAGTACGTC. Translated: CASSEAAGGYEQYV.

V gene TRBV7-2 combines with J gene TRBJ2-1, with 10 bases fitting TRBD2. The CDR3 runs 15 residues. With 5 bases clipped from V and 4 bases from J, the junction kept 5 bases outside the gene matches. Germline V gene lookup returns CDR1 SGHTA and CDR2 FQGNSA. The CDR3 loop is CASSPLAGVYNEQFF. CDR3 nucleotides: TGTGCCAGCAGCCCCCTAGCGGGGGTTTACAATGAGCAGTTCTTC. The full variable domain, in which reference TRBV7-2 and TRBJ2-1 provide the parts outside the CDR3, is GAGVSQSPSNKVTEKGKDVELRCDPISGHTALYWYRQSLGQGLEFLIYFQGNSAPDKSGLPSDRFSAERTGGSVSTLTIQRTQQEDSAVYLCASSPLAGVYNEQFFGPGTRLTVL.

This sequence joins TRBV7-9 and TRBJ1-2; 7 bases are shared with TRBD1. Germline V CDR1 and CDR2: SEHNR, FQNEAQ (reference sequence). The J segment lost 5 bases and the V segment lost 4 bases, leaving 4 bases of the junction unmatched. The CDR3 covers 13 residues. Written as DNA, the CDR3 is TGTGCCAGCAGCTCCGGGACAGTATATGGCTACACCTTC. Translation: CASSSGTVYGYTF.

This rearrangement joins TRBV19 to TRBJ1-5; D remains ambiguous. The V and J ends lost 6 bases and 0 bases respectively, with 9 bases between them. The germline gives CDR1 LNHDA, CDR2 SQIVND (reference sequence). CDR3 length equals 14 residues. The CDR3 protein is CASRVGFSNQPQHF. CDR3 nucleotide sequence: TGTGCCAGTAGGGTGGGGTTTAGCAATCAGCCCCAGCATTTT.

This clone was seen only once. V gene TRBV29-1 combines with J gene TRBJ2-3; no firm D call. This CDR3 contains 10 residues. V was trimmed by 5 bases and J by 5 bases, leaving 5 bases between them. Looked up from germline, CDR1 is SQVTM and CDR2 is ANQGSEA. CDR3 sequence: CSVLLDTQYF. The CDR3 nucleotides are TGCAGCGTTCTTTTAGATACGCAGTATTTT.